These T cell receptor beta chains were read from a single sample in a study of blood T cell repertoires in COVID-19. Using immunoSEQ multiplex PCR, the repertoire was profiled, and TCRdb retains in-frame clones only, with some absent. The profile shows some 300,000 clones, about 90% of them singletons. The sample consisted of PBMCs or T cells enriched from blood (not recorded which). These receptors originate from a woman aged 45-59 years who had been exposed to COVID-19. Each CDR3 is given with its conserved first and last residue. The D gene is left open where the match is weak.

>-|TRBJ1-4|TRBV3-1/TRBV3-2
TGTGCCAGCAGCCAAAACGGTAATGAAAAACTGTTTTTT
CASSQNGNEKLFF
>-|TRBJ2-5|TRBV7-9
TGTGCCAGCAGCCGTACAGGGAGCCCAGAGTTTTACAGAAACCAGTACTTC
CASSRTGSPEFYRNQYF
>TRBD1|TRBJ2-1|TRBV2
TGTGCCAGCAGTGCCGGGACAGGGGCCCTCAAGCAGTTCTTC
CASSAGTGALKQFF
>-|TRBJ1-1|TRBV11-1
TGTGCCAGCAGCTCGGACAGAATGAACACTGAAGCTTTCTTT
CASSSDRMNTEAFF
>-|TRBJ2-4|TRBV18
TGTGCCAGCTCACCGACGGTTGGGCAGGCCAAAAACATTCAGTACTTC
CASSPTVGQAKNIQYF
>TRBD2|TRBJ2-7|TRBV6-5
TGTGCCAGCAGTCCTAGCGGGGGACCGTACGAGCAGTACTTC
CASSPSGGPYEQYF
>-|TRBJ1-6|TRBV4-2
TGTGCCAGCAGCCAAGGGTCCAGCTCCTATAATTCACCCCTCCACTTT
CASSQGSSSYNSPLHF
>TRBD1|TRBJ1-2|TRBV7-9
TGTGCCAGCAGCTTAGGAAGGGACGGACAGGGCGGCTATGGCTACACCTTC
CASSLGRDGQGGYGYTF
>-|TRBJ1-4|TRBV3-1/TRBV3-2
TGTGCCAGCAGCCAGAAACAGTCAGACGTTAATGAAAAACTGTTTTTT
CASSQKQSDVNEKLFF
>TRBD1|TRBJ1-2|TRBV3-1/TRBV3-2
TGTGCCAGCAGCCAACTTTGGACAGGGGCTCCTGGCTACACCTTC
CASSQLWTGAPGYTF
>-|TRBJ1-4|TRBV5-1
TGCGCCAGCAGCCCGGGTGGAGGGGCTTGGGAAAAACTGTTTTTT
CASSPGGGAWEKLFF
>TRBD1|TRBJ1-2|TRBV14
TGTGCCAGCAGGCCGACAGGGGAGGGTGGCTACACCTTC
CASRPTGEGGYTF
>TRBD1|TRBJ2-3|TRBV6-5
TGTGCCAGCAGTTACACGGGACAGGGCACAGATACGCAGTATTTT
CASSYTGQGTDTQYF